Given below is one T cell receptor (beta chain) in context. These data originate in a study of blood T cell repertoires in COVID-19. Whole-study context: Collection of acute and convalescent COVID-19 samples took place in the United States, Italy and Spain.

Authors' analysis steps: From reference gene primer amplification, estimates of nucleated cell counts were derived. The assay was immunoSEQ multiplex PCR, and TCRdb's table has in-frame clones only and misses some. For V, J and clone size, that table is used; D and trimming come from the DNA. The repertoire includes about 180,000 clones, 80% to 90% of them detected once, and roughly 10% sits in the top ten. This CDR3 has 15 residues. Germline assignment: CDR1 MNHNS and CDR2 SASEGT. V lost 1 base to trimming and J lost 8 bases, with 15 bases between them. The receptor's source is a woman older than 75 with COVID-19, enrolled during active disease. The source material was peripheral blood. V gene TRBV6-1 combines with J gene TRBJ1-3; D possibly corresponds to TRBD1 (5 bases). CDR3 amino acids: CASSEGDSRRHTIYF. The CDR3 nucleotides read TGTGCCAGCAGTGAAGGTGACAGTCGGCGGCACACCATATATTTT.